These 5 T cell receptor beta chains originate from one sample sequenced in a study of beta chain features in type 1 diabetes. Sequenced material consisted of expressed TCRB transcripts (all of the isolated RNA was reverse transcribed). Some clones are missing from TCRdb's copy, which holds only in-frame ones; the method was immunoSEQ multiplex PCR. The sample has 900,000 or so clones, about a sixth seen once. Sequencing was done on a sample of naive CD4+ T cells from blood. The receptors originated from a woman between 18 and 29 years old in good health.

The chain combines TRBV14 with TRBJ2-2; the D gene is possibly TRBD1 (6 bases). This CDR3 spans 15 amino acids. V was shortened by 2 bases and J by 3 bases, with 10 bases between the two germline ends. CDR1 and CDR2 (germline): SGHDN, FVKESK. CDR3 nucleotide sequence: TGTGCCAGCAGCCAACAGGGGCGGGACACCGGGGAGCTGTTTTTT. Amino acids: CASSQQGRDTGELFF. The full variable domain, completed using reference TRBV14 and TRBJ2-2, is EAGVTQFPSHSVIEKGQTVTLRCDPISGHDNLYWYRRVMGKEIKFLLHFVKESKQDESGMPNNRFLAERTGGTYSTLKVQPAELEDSGVYFCASSQQGRDTGELFFGEGSRLTVL.

The V call is TRBV11-2, the J call TRBJ1-1; the D is unclear. This CDR3 contains 14 residues. The germline V gene has CDR1 SGHAT and CDR2 FQNNGV. The V end lost 3 bases, the J end lost 10 bases, and 18 bases lay between the germline ends. The CDR3 region has the DNA TGTGCCAGCAGCTTTCCCTTTGCATCGAGAGGAGCTTTCTTT. Its translation: CASSFPFASRGAFF.

The gene calls are TRBV7-2 and TRBJ2-3; TRBD2 matches 11 bases. Germline CDR1 reads SGHTA; CDR2 reads FQGNSA. There are 16 residues in the CDR3. Trimming cost V 5 bases and J 0 bases; bases outside gene matches: 4. The CDR3 here is CASSNRLAGSTDTQYF. The CDR3 DNA reads TGTGCCAGCAGCAATCGACTAGCGGGGAGCACAGATACGCAGTATTTT.

The rearrangement uses TRBV7-8 and TRBJ2-1; D tentatively fits TRBD1 or TRBD2 (6 bases each). The CDR3 has 19 amino acids. In germline, CDR1 is SGHVS, CDR2 FQNEAQ. Trimming left V 5 bases short and J 4 bases short, with 27 bases between. This CDR3 is CASSPWGTGKRAGYNEQFF. CDR3 coding DNA: TGTGCCAGCAGCCCATGGGGAACAGGGAAGAGGGCGGGATACAATGAGCAGTTCTTC.

The genes are TRBV18 and TRBJ2-3; D is perhaps TRBD2 (5 bases). This CDR3 is built from 13 residues. CDR1 KGHSH and CDR2 LQKENI come from the germline V gene. V lost 3 bases to trimming and J lost 5 bases, with 9 bases between them. The CDR3 DNA reads as TGTGCCAGCTCACCCGGAGCGGAAGATACGCAGTATTTT. Protein: CASSPGAEDTQYF. Full variable domain (remainder filled in from reference TRBV18 and TRBJ2-3): NAGVMQNPRHLVRRRGQEARLRCSPMKGHSHVYWYRQLPEEGLKFMVYLQKENIIDESGMPKERFSAEFPKEGPSILRIQQVVRGDSAAYFCASSPGAEDTQYFGPGTRLTVL.